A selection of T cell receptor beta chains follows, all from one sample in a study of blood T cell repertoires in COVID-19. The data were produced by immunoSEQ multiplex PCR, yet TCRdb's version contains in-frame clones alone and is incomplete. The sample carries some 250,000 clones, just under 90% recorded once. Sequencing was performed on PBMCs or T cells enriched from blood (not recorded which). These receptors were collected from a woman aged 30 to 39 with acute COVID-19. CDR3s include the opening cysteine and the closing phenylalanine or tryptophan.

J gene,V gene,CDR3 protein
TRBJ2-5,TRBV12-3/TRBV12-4,CASSITGETQYF
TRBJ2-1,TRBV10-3,CAISGNLAGAKVEQFF
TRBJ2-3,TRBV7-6,CASSLRDPGGTDTQYF
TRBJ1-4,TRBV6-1,CASSELGDRWETNEKLFF
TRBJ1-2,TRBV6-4,CASRVQAEANYGYTF
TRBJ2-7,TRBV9,CASSVEVSGGFYEQYF
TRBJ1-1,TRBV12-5,CASGWAGGETEAFF
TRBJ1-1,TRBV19,CASSSRAEAFF
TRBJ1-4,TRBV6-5,CASSYRENEKLFF
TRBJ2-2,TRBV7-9,CASSSTGGGYTGELFF
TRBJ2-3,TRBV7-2,CASTPLGRQSTDTQYF
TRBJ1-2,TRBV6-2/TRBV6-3,CASSPTVGGNYGYTF
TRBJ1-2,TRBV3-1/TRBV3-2,CASSFRTGGAYYGYTF
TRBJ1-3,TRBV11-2,CASSLGTGRNTIYF
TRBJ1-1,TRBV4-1,CASSQIGGTEAFF
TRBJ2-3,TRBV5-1,CASSSQSAGMGDTQYF
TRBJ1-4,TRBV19,CASSTTGSISPGEKLFF
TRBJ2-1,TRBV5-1,CASGDYDYNEQFF
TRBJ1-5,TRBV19,CASSNSGKRAGNQPQHF
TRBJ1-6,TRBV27,CASSSPRTGVSPLHF
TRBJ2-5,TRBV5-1,CASSLEGGRSETQYF
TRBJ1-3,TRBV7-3,CASSFNRVQNTIYF
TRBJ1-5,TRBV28,CASTRQGWQPQHF
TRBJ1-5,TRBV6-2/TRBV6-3,CASSRTGTGYQPQHF
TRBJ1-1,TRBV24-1,CATSDLQGAPFKLNF
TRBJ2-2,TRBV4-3,CASSQGTGVENTGELFF
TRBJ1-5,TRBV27,CASPRGLASNQPQHF
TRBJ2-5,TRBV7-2,CASSLGGTGGRETQYF
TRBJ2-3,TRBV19,CASSHNTDTQYF
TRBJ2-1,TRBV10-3,CAIRTGQGAHSSYNEQFF
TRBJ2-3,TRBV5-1,CASTPLRAGGGDTQYF
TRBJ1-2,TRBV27,CASSPDRGNGNYGYTF
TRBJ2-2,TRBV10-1,CASSESRDSTGELFF
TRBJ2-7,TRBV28,CASSLGHTYEQYF
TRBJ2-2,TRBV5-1,CASSSRQGTNTGELFF
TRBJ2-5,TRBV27,CASRLRTSGPRETQYF
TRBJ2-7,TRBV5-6,CASSLGSGHPYEQYF
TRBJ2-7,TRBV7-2,CASSLGGSTYEQYF
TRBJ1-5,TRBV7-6,CASSLRTGGDQPQHF
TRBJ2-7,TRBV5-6,CASSFGREGEQYF
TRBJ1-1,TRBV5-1,CASSLGRVGTEAFF
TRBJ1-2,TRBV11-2,CASSVTDSWEYYGYTF
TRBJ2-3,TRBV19,CASSIGDRSTDTQYF
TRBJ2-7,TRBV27,CASSLAGFAYEQYF
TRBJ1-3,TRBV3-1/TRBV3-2,CASSQMQGASGNTIYF
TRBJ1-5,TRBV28,CASSLVGEPSNQPQHF
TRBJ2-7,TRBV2,CASTGTGTYEQYF
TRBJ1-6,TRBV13,CASSLLNSPLHF
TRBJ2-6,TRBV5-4,CASSLGGAGANVLTF
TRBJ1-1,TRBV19,CASSRDRAPTEAFF
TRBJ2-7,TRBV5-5,CASSLGRQRGLSYEQYF
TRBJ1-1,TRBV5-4,CASSFRGQSTEAFF
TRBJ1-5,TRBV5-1,CASSELYRDGNQPQHF
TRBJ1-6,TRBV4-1,CASSPVFPLNSPLHF
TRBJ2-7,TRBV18,CASSQKVEAEQYF
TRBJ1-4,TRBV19,CASSTSPDRVDEKLFF
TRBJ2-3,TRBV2,CASSERRGGRSRTDQAQTTDTQYF
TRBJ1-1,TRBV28,CASSLISLTGMNTEAFF
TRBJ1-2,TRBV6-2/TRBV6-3,CASSPAARAHGYTF